The next 28 T cell receptor beta chains were all read from a single sample in a study of cytomegalovirus exposure and HLA in healthy donors. The PCR ran on 60 Vbeta and 13 Jbeta primers. This table comes from immunoSEQ multiplex PCR, and its TCRdb copy is limited to in-frame clones, with some not included. The repertoire holds some 97,000 clones, roughly four fifths seen once, with roughly 15% in the top ten. The sequenced sample consisted of PBMCs. The source of these receptors is a male donor in good health and CMV-seropositive.

The CDR3 DNA reads as TGTGCCAGCTCACCACAAACGTTCCGGGACAGGGGCCCTGGGGCCAACGTCCTGACTTTC. It codes for CASSPQTFRDRGPGANVLTF. V gene TRBV18 combines with J gene TRBJ2-6, with 10 positions matching TRBD1. CDR1 KGHSH and CDR2 LQKENI come from the germline V gene. This CDR3 spans 20 amino acids. Trimming at V came to 1 base and at J to 2 bases, leaving 11 bases not matched to a gene.

V and J are TRBV19 and TRBJ2-6; 7 bases are a match to TRBD1. CDR1 and CDR2 from the germline V gene are LNHDA and SQIVND (reference sequence). The CDR3 totals 17 residues. The V gene end was trimmed by 3 bases and the J gene end by 0 bases; junction bases not matched to a gene: 5. The CDR3 sequence: CASSIWDSISGANVLTF. The CDR3 nucleotides are TGTGCCAGTAGTATTTGGGACAGCATCTCTGGGGCCAACGTCCTGACTTTC.

In its sample, this clone was seen a few times. This chain uses TRBV5-1 with TRBJ2-7, with 7 bases identical to TRBD2. Germline trimming cut 5 bases from V and 0 bases from J; bases unmatched to any gene: 11. Per the germline V gene, CDR1 is SGHRS and CDR2 is YFSETQ. The CDR3 is 16 amino acids. CDR3 bases: TGCGCCAGCAGTCCTAGACCCAGCGGGGACTCCTACGAGCAGTACTTC. It encodes CASSPRPSGDSYEQYF. Full variable domain (remainder filled in from reference TRBV5-1 and TRBJ2-7): KAGVTQTPRYLIKTRGQQVTLSCSPISGHRSVSWYQQTPGQGLQFLFEYFSETQRNKGNFPGRFSGRQFSNSRSEMNVSTLELGDSALYLCASSPRPSGDSYEQYFGPGTRLTVT.

About this clone itself: This specimen includes other DNA sequences encoding the same CDR3. V gene TRBV19 combines with J gene TRBJ1-1, with D perhaps TRBD1 (5 bases). Per the germline V gene, CDR1 is LNHDA and CDR2 is SQIVND (reference sequence). The CDR3 sequence is 13 residues long. Trimming removed 5 bases from V and 3 bases from J, with 10 bases in between. CDR3 in amino acids: CASSRDRDTEAFF. As DNA, the CDR3 is TGTGCCAGTAGTCGAGACAGAGACACTGAAGCTTTCTTT.

The chain is built from TRBV7-9 and TRBJ1-1, with D uncertain. The germline V and J ends were trimmed by 6 bases and 1 base, with 3 bases remaining between them. CDR1 and CDR2 (germline): SEHNR, FQNEAQ (reference sequence). The CDR3 consists of 11 residues. The CDR3 bases are TGTGCCAGCAGTCGGAACACTGAAGCTTTCTTT. The encoded protein is CASSRNTEAFF.

This clone was counted only a few times. V and J are TRBV15 and TRBJ2-2, with D perhaps TRBD2 (6 bases). CDR1 and CDR2 from the germline V gene are LNHNV and YYDKDF (reference sequence). The CDR3 is 16 residues long. Trimming removed 3 bases from V and 1 base from J, with 12 bases in between. CDR3 residues: CATSRGLDQNTGELFF. The DNA of the CDR3 is TGTGCCACCAGCAGGGGACTGGATCAGAACACCGGGGAGCTGTTTTTT.

This chain uses TRBV4-2 with TRBJ2-5; maybe TRBD1 (5 bases). The end of the DNA is better explained by TRBJ2-7, so the J call may be wrong. Germline V gene sequence: CDR1 LGHNA, CDR2 YNFKEQ. The CDR3 runs 11 residues. The DNA for the CDR3 is TGTGCCAGCCGACAGAACTACGAGCAGTACTTC. It codes for CASRQNYEQYF.

The CDR3 here is CASSQESPGRGILTF. The CDR3 DNA is TGTGCCAGCAGCCAAGAATCTCCGGGGAGGGGAATCCTGACTTTC. The chain couples TRBV14 to TRBJ2-6, with 7 positions matching TRBD2. This CDR3 spans 15 amino acids. CDR1 and CDR2 (germline): SGHDN, FVKESK. Losses at the gene ends were 0 bases for V and 14 bases for J; bases not matched to a gene: 10.

The V and J genes are TRBV4-2 and TRBJ1-1, with D hard to call. Trimming pared 4 bases from V and 4 bases from J, leaving 16 bases between. The germline V gene encodes CDR1 LGHNA and CDR2 YNFKEQ. The CDR3 consists of 15 residues. CDR3 amino acids: CASSRGVAGSTEAFF. DNA of the CDR3: TGTGCCAGCAGCCGTGGGGTGGCGGGAAGCACTGAAGCTTTCTTT.

This sequence joins TRBV4-2 and TRBJ1-3; TRBD1 might be the D (6 bases). The V gene's germline CDR1 is LGHNA and CDR2 YNFKEQ. Trimming took 1 base from V and 8 from J, leaving 15 bases between them. The CDR3 runs 15 residues. The DNA of the CDR3 is TGTGCCAGCAGCCAAGTACAGGGAAAGGTGGACACCATATATTTT. Translating it yields CASSQVQGKVDTIYF.

The V gene is TRBV7-2, the J gene TRBJ2-3, with 9 bases fitting TRBD2. The CDR3 covers 16 residues. The V and J ends lost 2 bases and 6 bases, in that order; junction bases with no gene match: 9. Per germline, CDR1 SGHTA and CDR2 FQGNSA. CDR3 sequence: CASSLKAGGPGDTQYF. In DNA, the CDR3 is TGTGCCAGCAGCTTAAAGGCGGGGGGGCCAGGGGATACGCAGTATTTT.

The chain joins TRBV7-3 to TRBJ1-6; 7 nucleotides align to TRBD1. From germline, CDR1 is SGHTA and CDR2 FQGTGA. Losses at the gene ends were 5 bases for V and 5 bases for J; bases not matched to a gene: 9. The CDR3 spans 16 residues. CDR3 protein: CASSAQPTGNNSPLHF. CDR3 bases: TGTGCCAGCAGCGCCCAGCCGACAGGGAATAATTCACCCCTCCACTTT. The whole variable domain, filled in from reference TRBV7-3 and TRBJ1-6, reads GAGVSQTPSNKVTEKGKYVELRCDPISGHTALYWYRQSLGQGPEFLIYFQGTGAADDSGLPNDRFFAVRPEGSVSTLKIQRTERGDSAVYLCASSAQPTGNNSPLHFGNGTRLTVT.

The chain couples TRBV5-6 to TRBJ1-2; D call uncertain. Deletions cut 1 base from V and 4 bases from J, with 14 bases between. The CDR3 length is 15 residues. Looked up from germline, CDR1 is SGHDT and CDR2 is YYEEEE. CDR3 residues: CASSLTLRAPYGYTF. The CDR3 nucleotides read TGTGCCAGCAGCTTGACTTTGCGCGCACCCTATGGCTACACCTTC.

The chain uses TRBV5-1 and TRBJ2-2; TRBD2 is a possible D gene (6 bases). The V gene's germline CDR1 is SGHRS and CDR2 YFSETQ. V was cut by 4 bases and J by 5 bases, with 15 bases left in between. This CDR3 comprises 15 residues. The CDR3 protein is CASSPVIGRTGELFF. CDR3 bases: TGCGCCAGCAGCCCGGTGATCGGGAGAACCGGGGAGCTGTTTTTT.

The V and J genes are TRBV7-2 and TRBJ1-1; 9 nucleotides align to TRBD1. The trim removed 2 bases at V and 7 bases at J, leaving 14 bases unmatched. Germline assignment: CDR1 SGHTA and CDR2 FQGNSA. The CDR3 covers 17 residues. CDR3 region: CASSLLGGQGRLDEAFF. DNA for the CDR3: TGTGCCAGCAGCTTATTAGGTGGACAGGGGCGTTTGGATGAAGCTTTCTTT. Full variable domain (missing parts from reference TRBV7-2 and TRBJ1-1): GAGVSQSPSNKVTEKGKDVELRCDPISGHTALYWYRQSLGQGLEFLIYFQGNSAPDKSGLPSDRFSAERTGGSVSTLTIQRTQQEDSAVYLCASSLLGGQGRLDEAFFGQGTRLTVV.

The genes are TRBV9 and TRBJ1-5, with TRBD1 identical over 10 bases. The CDR3 extends over 15 amino acids. V shed 2 bases and J 7 bases; nucleotides not matched to a gene: 6. CDR1 is SGDLS and CDR2 is YYNGEE in the germline V gene. The CDR3 coding sequence is TGTGCCAGCAGCGTCGGGACAGGGGATGGCCAGCCCCAGCATTTT. This sequence encodes CASSVGTGDGQPQHF.

The gene calls are TRBV29-1 and TRBJ1-2, with D possibly TRBD1 on 5 matching bases. V lost 2 bases, J lost 3 bases, and 13 bases lay in between. The CDR3 spans 14 residues. Looked up from germline, CDR1 is SQVTM and CDR2 is ANQGSEA. CDR3 amino acids: CSVERGLWHYGYTF. The CDR3 DNA is TGCAGCGTTGAAAGGGGCTTGTGGCACTATGGCTACACCTTC.

The chain is built from TRBV28 and TRBJ1-1, with a possible D match to TRBD1 (6 bases). The CDR3 loop spans 15 amino acids. The germline CDR1 and CDR2 sequences are MDHEN and SYDVKM. The germline V and J ends were trimmed by 5 bases and 4 bases, with 17 bases remaining between them. CDR3 bases: TGTGCCAGCAGTAAAACAGGGAGCGGGATCACTGAAGCTTTCTTT. Translation gives CASSKTGSGITEAFF.

The chain has TRBV7-3 and TRBJ2-1, with D maybe TRBD1 (5 bases). Germline loops: CDR1 SGHTA, CDR2 FQGTGA. Trimming removed 5 bases at V and 5 bases at J, with 10 bases between. This CDR3 spans 13 amino acids. The CDR3 coding sequence is TGTGCCAGCAGCCGTGACAGCAACAATGAGCAGTTCTTC. It is translated as CASSRDSNNEQFF.

This clone turned up a few times. This chain uses TRBV6-1 with TRBJ2-7; D unclear. CDR1 and CDR2 (germline): MNHNS, SASEGT. Between the trimmed V and J ends, which lost 2 bases and 2 bases, there was a span of 10 bases. The CDR3 extends over 14 amino acids. CDR3 nucleotide sequence: TGTGCCAGCAGTGAAAGAAGCCGGGCCTACGAGCAGTACTTC. Amino acid sequence: CASSERSRAYEQYF.

This rearrangement joins TRBV7-2 to TRBJ2-3, with D uncertain. Germline loops: CDR1 SGHTA, CDR2 FQGNSA. The CDR3 is 13 amino acids. Trimming shortened V by 1 base and J by 4 bases, and 6 bases separated the two germline ends. The CDR3 loop is CASSLVSADTQYF. For the CDR3, the DNA is TGTGCCAGCAGCTTAGTATCGGCAGATACGCAGTATTTT. Supplemented by reference TRBV7-2 and TRBJ2-3, the full variable domain reads GAGVSQSPSNKVTEKGKDVELRCDPISGHTALYWYRQSLGQGLEFLIYFQGNSAPDKSGLPSDRFSAERTGGSVSTLTIQRTQQEDSAVYLCASSLVSADTQYFGPGTRLTVL.

The chain employs TRBV7-9 and TRBJ1-6; possible D gene TRBD1, 5 bases. The V gene lost 0 bases and the J gene lost 9 bases, with 15 bases spanning the gap. The germline V gene encodes CDR1 SEHNR and CDR2 FQNEAQ (reference sequence). This CDR3 contains 16 residues. Here the CDR3 DNA reads TGTGCCAGCAGCTTAGCTCTGACAGCCGCTATTTCACCCCTCCACTTT. Its translation is CASSLALTAAISPLHF.

This clone has more than one count but fewer than ten. The rearrangement joins TRBV19 to TRBJ1-6, with 8 bases aligning to TRBD1. The V and J ends lost 2 bases and 7 bases, in that order; junction bases with no gene match: 1. Germline V lookup: CDR1 LNHDA, CDR2 SQIVND (reference sequence). The length of the CDR3 is 14 residues. The CDR3 spells CASSIRDRNSPLHF. For the CDR3, the DNA is TGTGCCAGTAGTATAAGGGACAGGAATTCACCCCTCCACTTT.

The chain has TRBV2 and TRBJ2-7; 7 bases align to TRBD2. The trim removed 1 base at V and 5 bases at J, leaving 5 bases unmatched. Per the germline V gene, CDR1 is SNHLY and CDR2 is FYNNEI. The CDR3 length is 14 residues. This CDR3 is CASSEGGSAHEQYF. CDR3 DNA: TGTGCCAGCAGTGAAGGCGGGAGCGCCCACGAGCAGTACTTC.

The chain recombines TRBV30 with TRBJ1-1; a weak D match, TRBD1 (5 bases). CDR3 length: 15 amino acids. Per the germline V gene, CDR1 is GTSNPN and CDR2 is SVGIG (reference sequence). Trimming removed 3 bases from V and 4 bases from J, with 18 bases in between. The CDR3 DNA is TGTGCCTGGAGCGCACTAAAGGGGATCGGCACTGAAGCTTTCTTT. Translating gives CAWSALKGIGTEAFF.

With respect to this clone: Its ends do not fully match the called genes, so a read error is possible. The chain couples TRBV7-9 to TRBJ2-7, with 7 positions matching TRBD1. Per the germline V gene, CDR1 is SEHNR and CDR2 is FQNEAQ (reference sequence). The CDR3 is 15 residues long. CDR3 loop: CSSSDYRGPSYEQYF. In DNA, the CDR3 is TGTTCCAGCAGCGACTACAGGGGTCCTTCCTACGAGCAGTACTTC. The whole variable domain, remainder taken from reference TRBV7-9 and TRBJ2-7, is DTGVSQNPRHKITKRGQNVTFRCDPISEHNRLYWYRQTLGQGPEFLTYFQNEAQLEKSRLLSDRFSAERPKGSFSTLEIQRTEQGDSAMYLCSSSDYRGPSYEQYFGPGTRLTVT.

The chain recombines TRBV19 with TRBJ2-2, with 12 bases lining up with TRBD2. The CDR3 spans 15 residues. J was trimmed by 6 bases and V by 1 base; bases with no gene match: 0. From germline, CDR1 is LNHDA and CDR2 SQIVND (reference sequence). The CDR3 DNA is TGTGCCAGTAGTATAGCTAGCGGGGGGGCCGGGGAGCTGTTTTTT. Its translation: CASSIASGGAGELFF.

The chain uses TRBV6-1 and TRBJ1-2, with a tentative D call TRBD1 (6 bases). Per the germline V gene, CDR1 is MNHNS and CDR2 is SASEGT. This CDR3 is 12 amino acids long. The V and J ends lost 6 bases and 8 bases respectively, with 13 bases between them. DNA for the CDR3: TGTGCCAGCAGAGTACAGGGCTGGGGCTACACCTTC. This translates into CASRVQGWGYTF.